This entry features one TCR beta chain sequence. It lacks a known antigen. Base-call qualities are not available, and no considerably larger clone is one nucleotide away. The sample's treatment or condition label, decoded: oral pan-JAK inhibitor, 5-10 mg twice daily. Lesional scalp punch biopsies and peripheral blood were collected from alopecia areata patients. PBMCs were isolated by density centrifugation and stained for CD3, CD4 and CD8, and CD4+ and CD8+ T cells were sorted on a FACSAria. These data originate in a study of CD8+ T cells in alopecia areata (dated by TCRdb to 2017 to 2018). With respect to the entire study: The treated patients, all with moderate-to-severe alopecia areata, were enrolled in an open-label pilot trial of oral tofacitinib given at 5 to 10 mg twice daily. immunoSEQ multiplex PCR using 35 Vbeta forward primers and 13 Jbeta reverse primers was used to amplify TCRbeta CDR3 regions. In treated patients, disease severity was measured using the SALT score, which gives the percentage of scalp surface area affected. The RNA source kit depended on sample type: the PAXgene miRNA kit for fixed scalp, the miRNeasy kit for PBMCs, and the RNeasy kit for mouse skin. Patients received tofacitinib for 6 to 18 months and were then followed off drug for 6 months to check for delayed response and recurrence. In humans, TCRbeta sequencing was performed on scalp tissue and on sorted CD4+ and CD8+ peripheral blood T cells from healthy controls and from patients with patchy or totalis/universalis alopecia areata. High-throughput TCRbeta sequencing was used to examine T cell clonal expansion in alopecia areata in both the C3H/HeJ mouse model and human patients. Clonality in the scalp was compared among normal scalp (n=4), patchy alopecia areata scalp (n=8), and alopecia totalis/universalis scalp (n=8). Biopsies were taken from tofacitinib-treated patients at baseline and again at 4 and 24 weeks into treatment, and several of those patients also had a later scalp biopsy. Beyond this particular receptor, the publication reports: Because the treated cohort was small and had only one nonresponder, larger studies are needed to examine links between baseline CD8+ expansion and response. Shared TCR sequences between patients were less evident than in mice, which may be partly attributable to HLA diversity in the patient population. Tofacitinib significantly lowered scalp clonality and the number of expanded CD8+ clones among the top 100 scalp clones. Unlike mouse skin, where gammadelta T cells dominate, normal human skin contains resident alphabeta T cells that get sequenced too, which complicates analysis of the scalp TCR repertoire. Higher clonality and more expanded CD8+ clones were observed in lesional scalp than in normal scalp, particularly in alopecia totalis/universalis, a finding suggestive of antigenic drive. During tofacitinib treatment, many expanded lesional clones stuck around in both scalp and blood, and this persistence may partly explain why relapse happens after treatment is stopped.

Preparation of the library involved the immunoSEQ multiplex PCR assay. For TCR sequencing, RNA was extracted from every sample and reverse transcribed into cDNA to serve as template. SuperScript III was used for first-strand cDNA synthesis, primed with a 2:1 mix of oligo-dT and random hexamers. Amplification bias was assessed with a synthetic immune receptor repertoire, and residual bias was removed computationally. The paper's processing steps were these. Raw reads were preprocessed to remove errors, and CDR3 was defined by IMGT conventions from the conserved cysteine to phenylalanine. Clonality was computed by normalizing Shannon entropy by log2 of the number of productive unique TCRs and subtracting the result from 1. Scalp TCRbeta sequences were cross-referenced with sorted blood CD4 and CD8 repertoires so that the CD4 or CD8 identity of scalp clones could be inferred. In TCRdb, the immuneACCESS table is reduced to in-frame sequences with V and J assigned. These tables do not hold every clone; where another copy was compared, an unresolved V gene accounts for under half, and the others remain unexplained. V, J and clone size derive from that table, while D and trimming were established from the DNA sequence. This sample is represented by around 190,000 clones; less than 70% of them were singletons. Roughly 1.3% of the sample goes to the ten largest clones.

Counted from cysteine to phenylalanine, this CDR3 has 17 amino acids. Just the 51-base CDR3 DNA is kept, in frame starting at base 1. Per the germline V gene, SGHVS is the CDR1 and FQNEAQ is the CDR2. V is cut by 2 bases and J by 3 bases, and the space between the germline ends is 17 bases. The origin of this receptor is a human donor with alopecia areata. The sample was CD4+ T cells sorted from blood, taken at approximately week 50, from a patient treated with tofacitinib. The sequence links TRBV7-8 to TRBJ2-4; matching of 6 bases hints at TRBD1 as the D gene. The DNA sequence follows: TGTGCCAGCAGCTTAACCCCCCTACGACAGGTCAAAAACATTCAGTACTTC. Translation gives CASSLTPLRQVKNIQYF. Here the CDR3 is joined to the reference TRBV7-8 and TRBJ2-4 genes, and the full variable domain is: GAGVSQSPRYKVAKRGQDVALRCDPISGHVSLFWYQQALGQGPEFLTYFQNEAQLDKSGLPSDRFFAERPEGSVSTLKIQRTQQEDSAVYLCASSLTPLRQVKNIQYFGAGTRLSVL.